Each of the 23 T cell receptor beta chains below was sequenced from the same sample in a study of post-analysis software for immune sequencing data. Study-wide findings and caveats: When patients were compared with controls, about five TRBV segments were more frequent, TRBV5-6, TRBV5-1 and TRBV20-1 among them.

The antigens of these receptors remain unknown. The TCR beta cDNA libraries carried unique molecular identifiers. MiXCR, run by TCRdb on the PCR reads, gives a single entry per CDR3 protein. The table has 750,000 to 950,000 distinct CDR3 sequences, around 50% seen once. Input material: blood. These receptors originate from a girl under 18 with multiple sclerosis.

This clonotype has a handful of counts. The genes are TRBV7-9 and TRBJ2-1, with a possible D match to TRBD2 (6 bases). The CDR3 covers 14 residues. V was clipped by 2 bases and J by 9 bases, with 14 bases between them. The germline V gene encodes CDR1 SEHNR and CDR2 FQNEAQ (reference sequence). CDR3 DNA: TGTGCCAGCAGCTTACCGACTAGATCGGCTGAGCAGTTCTTC. Protein product: CASSLPTRSAEQFF. Drawing the rest from reference TRBV7-9 and TRBJ2-1, the complete variable domain is DTGVSQNPRHKITKRGQNVTFRCDPISEHNRLYWYRQTLGQGPEFLTYFQNEAQLEKSRLLSDRFSAERPKGSFSTLEIQRTEQGDSAMYLCASSLPTRSAEQFFGPGTRLTVL.

This clonotype appeared once. The chain carries TRBV24-1 and TRBJ2-3, with D uncertain. Deletions cut 5 bases from V and 4 bases from J, with 3 bases between. Germline V lookup: CDR1 KGHDR, CDR2 SFDVKD. This CDR3 contains 11 residues. CDR3 coding DNA: TGTGCCACCAGTGTGGCAGATACGCAGTATTTT. Protein: CATSVADTQYF.

This chain joins TRBV20-1 and TRBJ1-1, with D perhaps matching TRBD1 (5 bases). Trimming removed 1 base at V and 1 base at J, with 10 bases between. CDR3 length: 14 amino acids. Germline-derived CDR1 and CDR2 are DFQATT and SNEGSKA (reference sequence). The CDR3 DNA is TGCAGTGCTAGAGTTGGGGGGACGAACACTGAAGCTTTCTTT. Its translation is CSARVGGTNTEAFF.

This clonotype was seen just once. J is TRBJ2-3 and V is TRBV9, with D tentatively TRBD2 (5 bases). The length of the CDR3 is 15 residues. The germline V and J ends were trimmed by 3 bases and 4 bases, with 15 bases remaining between them. Germline V gene data show CDR1 as SGDLS and CDR2 as YYNGEE. CDR3 sequence reads: CASSDAGESPDTQYF. The CDR3 bases are TGTGCCAGCAGCGACGCCGGGGAGTCTCCAGATACGCAGTATTTT. Looking up the rest from reference TRBV9 and TRBJ2-3 gives the full variable domain: DSGVTQTPKHLITATGQRVTLRCSPRSGDLSVYWYQQSLDQGLQFLIQYYNGEERAKGNILERFSAQQFPDLHSELNLSSLELGDSALYFCASSDAGESPDTQYFGPGTRLTVL.

This clonotype was seen only once. J is TRBJ1-2 and V is TRBV19; TRBD1 might be the D (6 bases). The germline V and J ends were trimmed by 3 bases and 2 bases, with 7 bases remaining between them. Germline loops: CDR1 LNHDA, CDR2 SQIVND (reference sequence). The CDR3 has 13 residues. Here the CDR3 reads CASSIQGNYGYTF. The CDR3 region has the DNA TGTGCCAGTAGTATTCAGGGGAACTATGGCTACACCTTC.

The V and J genes are TRBV11-2 and TRBJ1-2; no definite D call. The V end lost 6 bases, the J end lost 3 bases, and 14 bases lay between the germline ends. The CDR3 is 14 amino acids. CDR1 is SGHAT and CDR2 is FQNNGV in the germline V gene. CDR3 bases: TGTGCCAGCAGTCCCGTGCCCGATGACTATGGCTACACCTTC. Encoded protein: CASSPVPDDYGYTF.

In its sample, this clonotype was seen many times. This chain joins TRBV19 and TRBJ2-1, with 7 positions matching TRBD1. Germline trimming cut 5 bases from V and 5 bases from J; bases unmatched to any gene: 6. Germline V lookup: CDR1 LNHDA, CDR2 SQIVND (reference sequence). The CDR3 has 14 residues. CDR3 DNA sequence: TGTGCCAGTAGTCCCCGGGACAGTAACAATGAGCAGTTCTTC. Amino acid sequence: CASSPRDSNNEQFF.

This clonotype was counted between two and nine times. The CDR3: CASSLGQGWSTDTQYF. CDR3 coding DNA: TGCGCCAGCAGCTTGGGACAGGGTTGGAGCACAGATACGCAGTATTTT. This chain links TRBV5-1 with TRBJ2-3, with 7 bases lining up with TRBD1. CDR3 length: 16 residues. Trimming took 0 bases from V and 0 from J; bases not matched to a gene: 4. Looked up from germline, CDR1 is SGHRS and CDR2 is YFSETQ.

CDR3 amino acids: CAISESDLGNEQYF. The CDR3 DNA is TGTGCCATCAGTGAGTCTGACTTGGGGAACGAGCAGTACTTC. This chain uses TRBV10-3 with TRBJ2-7, with unresolved D. The germline V and J ends were trimmed by 0 bases and 5 bases, with 11 bases remaining between them. CDR3 size: 14 residues. Germline CDR1 reads ENHRY; CDR2 reads SYGVKD.

The rearrangement uses TRBV7-6 and TRBJ2-4; TRBD2 is a possible D gene (9 bases). V lost 5 bases, J lost 2 bases, and 19 bases lay in between. CDR1 SGHVS and CDR2 FNYEAQ come from the germline V gene. The CDR3 consists of 17 residues. For the CDR3, the DNA is TGTGCCAGCAGCCCAGGGGGCGGGGGGGCCCCCAAAAACATTCAGTACTTC. It codes for CASSPGGGGAPKNIQYF. The full variable domain, its missing parts supplied by reference TRBV7-6 and TRBJ2-4, is GAGVSQSPRYKVTKRGQDVALRCDPISGHVSLYWYRQALGQGPEFLTYFNYEAQQDKSGLPNDRFSAERPEGSISTLTIQRTEQRDSAMYRCASSPGGGGAPKNIQYFGAGTRLSVL.

J is TRBJ2-7 and V is TRBV10-3; perhaps D is TRBD1 or TRBD2 (6 bases each). Looked up from germline, CDR1 is ENHRY and CDR2 is SYGVKD. The CDR3 contains 19 residues. Trimming shortened V by 5 bases and J by 1 base, and 27 bases separated the two germline ends. The CDR3 DNA is TGTGCCATCAGTCCAACGGGGGCCCGAACCCTTCGGAGATCCTACGAGCAGTACTTC. This codes for CAISPTGARTLRRSYEQYF.

The gene calls are TRBV6-5 and TRBJ2-5, with D tentatively TRBD2 (5 bases). The V gene lost 2 bases and the J gene lost 10 bases, with 8 bases spanning the gap. CDR3 length equals 11 residues. Per the germline V gene, CDR1 is MNHEY and CDR2 is SVGAGI. CDR3 sequence (DNA): TGTGCCAGCAGTTACGGACTGAACCAGTACTTC. Residues: CASSYGLNQYF.

The genes are TRBV6-2 or TRBV6-3 and TRBJ2-5; TRBD2 matches at 7 bases. J lost 2 bases, V lost 2 bases, and 5 bases had no gene match. Germline V gene data show CDR1 as MNHEY and CDR2 as SVGEGT. The CDR3 has 15 amino acids. In nucleotides, the CDR3 is TGTGCCAGCAGTTACGCTAGCGGAAGACAAGAGACCCAGTACTTC. This gives the protein CASSYASGRQETQYF.

V is TRBV5-1 and J is TRBJ2-1; tentatively, D is TRBD2 (6 bases). The CDR3 runs to 17 residues. The germline V and J ends were trimmed by 0 bases and 7 bases, with 20 bases remaining between them. CDR1 SGHRS and CDR2 YFSETQ come from the germline V gene. As DNA, the CDR3 is TGCGCCAGCAGCTTGGCTGCGAGTTGGGGGGAGAGGAATGAGCAGTTCTTC. Protein: CASSLAASWGERNEQFF.

The rearrangement links TRBV2 to TRBJ1-5; D ambiguous. Germline assignment: CDR1 SNHLY and CDR2 FYNNEI. The CDR3 is 15 amino acids. The ends were cut back, 3 bases at V and 0 bases at J, with 9 bases in the middle. This CDR3 is CASSDSLFSNQPQHF. CDR3 in DNA: TGTGCCAGCAGTGATTCGCTTTTTAGCAATCAGCCCCAGCATTTT.

The J gene is TRBJ1-5, the V gene TRBV6-2 or TRBV6-3, with D possibly TRBD1 on 5 matching bases. CDR1 MNHEY and CDR2 SVGEGT come from the germline V gene. The CDR3 totals 15 residues. Trimming left V 2 bases short and J 11 bases short, with 19 bases between. Here the CDR3 DNA reads TGTGCCAGCAGTTACGGAGGGACTAGCTTCTCGACCCAGCATTTT. This gives the protein CASSYGGTSFSTQHF.

V usage is TRBV24-1 and J usage is TRBJ2-1; tentatively, D is TRBD1 (5 bases). Germline V gene data show CDR1 as KGHDR and CDR2 as SFDVKD. CDR3 length: 13 amino acids. Trimming removed 1 base at V and 12 bases at J, with 12 bases between. The CDR3 is CATSDFQGIRQFF. CDR3 nucleotide sequence: TGTGCCACCAGTGATTTTCAGGGCATCCGGCAGTTCTTC.

The chain carries TRBV20-1 and TRBJ2-1, with 7 bases identical to TRBD1. The CDR3 is made up of 16 amino acids. The V segment lost 1 base and the J segment 2 bases; nucleotides outside the gene matches: 8. Germline CDR1 and CDR2: DFQATT and SNEGSKA (reference sequence). The CDR3 spells CSARGNRDRTYNEQFF. Written as DNA, the CDR3 is TGCAGTGCTAGAGGTAACCGGGACAGAACCTACAATGAGCAGTTCTTC.

The chain employs TRBV2 and TRBJ2-7, with 7 bases matching TRBD1. The V gene end was trimmed by 7 bases and the J gene end by 6 bases; junction bases not matched to a gene: 12. Germline values: CDR1 SNHLY, CDR2 FYNNEI. The length of the CDR3 is 14 residues. The DNA of the CDR3 is TGTGCCAGCACCTCCCCGGGACAGTATGGCGAGCAGTACTTC. Amino acid sequence: CASTSPGQYGEQYF.

The chain combines TRBV5-6 with TRBJ1-1; weak D call: TRBD1 (5 bases). The CDR3 runs to 16 residues. V was shortened by 4 bases and J by 5 bases, with 21 bases between the two germline ends. The germline V gene has CDR1 SGHDT and CDR2 YYEEEE. As DNA, the CDR3 is TGTGCCAGCAGCCGTCTCAACCTGGGGGGTAGAACTGAAGCTTTCTTT. It specifies CASSRLNLGGRTEAFF.

This clonotype came up a few times. The rearrangement uses TRBV14 and TRBJ2-4, with 11 bases identical to TRBD1. Germline V gene sequence: CDR1 SGHDN, CDR2 FVKESK. V was pared by 2 bases and J by 0 bases, with 6 bases of the junction left unmatched. This CDR3 has 18 residues. CDR3 in DNA: TGTGCCAGCAGCCAACGGACAGGGGGCGTAGGAGCCAAAAACATTCAGTACTTC. Translation: CASSQRTGGVGAKNIQYF.

The V gene is TRBV4-2, the J gene TRBJ2-3, with 10 bases matching TRBD1. CDR1 and CDR2 (germline): LGHNA, YNFKEQ. V shed 1 base, J shed 4 bases, and the junction held 8 bases outside the gene matches. The CDR3 covers 17 residues. CDR3 coding DNA: TGTGCCAGCAGCCAAGGCTTGGGACAGGGGCTTTCAGATACGCAGTATTTT. This translates into CASSQGLGQGLSDTQYF.

This rearrangement joins TRBV20-1 to TRBJ1-1; D may be TRBD1 (6 bases). CDR1 is DFQATT and CDR2 is SNEGSKA in the germline V gene (reference sequence). This CDR3 contains 13 residues. CDR3 region: CFGQRDGNTEAFF. CDR3 DNA: TGCTTCGGACAGCGGGATGGGAACACTGAAGCTTTCTTT.